These 12 T cell receptor beta chains were sequenced from one sample in a study of T cell clusters in autoimmune cytopenias. TRB was amplified from 250 ng of peripheral blood genomic DNA per sample. TRB was amplified by touch-down multiplex PCR, primer pools A and B combined. TCRdb reprocessed the multiplex PCR reads, keeping one entry per CDR3 protein, no DNA. The sample shows nearly 15,000 distinct CDR3 sequences, and around 3.5% sits with its ten largest clones. These records were also assigned to another study, of T cell repertoires in aging, cancer and after chemotherapy.

The source material was peripheral blood. These receptors were obtained from a human donor in good health.

This chain connects TRBV27 to TRBJ2-3; with no DNA, the TCRdb D assignment of TRBD2 cannot be verified. The CDR3 is made up of 15 amino acids. Germline V CDR1 and CDR2: MNHEY, SMNVEV (reference sequence). The CDR3 is CASSLSGRGTDTQYF.

V usage is TRBV6-2 or TRBV6-3 and J usage is TRBJ2-3; TCRdb gives TRBD2 as the D gene, but with no DNA this cannot be confirmed. Germline-derived CDR1 and CDR2 are MNHEY and SVGEGT. This CDR3 is 13 amino acids long. The CDR3 sequence: CASRGGRAGTQYF.

The chain combines TRBV4-3 with TRBJ2-7. Germline V lookup: CDR1 LGHNA, CDR2 YSLEER. The CDR3 has 13 residues. CDR3 protein: CASSQDRRYEQYF.

The chain has TRBV12-3 or TRBV12-4 and TRBJ1-6. This CDR3 has 11 amino acids. The CDR3 here is CASSLSSPLHF.

CDR3 sequence: CASSLAGDRNSPLHF. The rearrangement joins TRBV12-3 or TRBV12-4 to TRBJ1-6; without DNA, the TCRdb call of TRBD1 cannot be checked. CDR3 length: 15 amino acids.

The gene calls are TRBV19 and TRBJ1-1; TCRdb picks TRBD1, but there is no DNA to check that call. This CDR3 is 13 amino acids long. The germline V gene has CDR1 LNHDA and CDR2 SQIVND (reference sequence). CDR3 residues: CASIGRRGGVAFF. Looking up the rest from reference TRBV19 and TRBJ1-1 gives the full variable domain: DGGITQSPKYLFRKEGQNVTLSCEQNLNHDAMYWYRQDPGQGLRLIYYSQIVNDFQKGDIAEGYSVSREKKESFPLTVTSAQKNPTAFYLCASIGRRGGVAFFGQGTRLTVV.

The chain links TRBV18 to TRBJ2-1; TCRdb proposes TRBD1, but this gene call is untestable without DNA. Germline V gene lookup returns CDR1 KGHSH and CDR2 LQKENI. The CDR3 totals 14 residues. CDR3 protein: CASSPPSGVNEQFF.

J is TRBJ2-7 and V is TRBV30. Germline loops: CDR1 GTSNPN, CDR2 SVGIG (reference sequence). CDR3 length: 13 residues. CDR3 in amino acids: CAWNVGVTYEQYF.

The rearrangement links TRBV5-5 to TRBJ2-2; TCRdb indicates TRBD1, and absent DNA this call remains unverified. The V gene's germline CDR1 is SGHKS and CDR2 YYEKEE (reference sequence). This CDR3 is built from 17 residues. CDR3 protein: CASSSPLGDTKAGELFF.

This chain links TRBV5-1 with TRBJ2-3; TCRdb picks TRBD1, but there is no DNA to check that call. The germline V gene encodes CDR1 SGHRS and CDR2 YFSETQ. The CDR3 runs to 14 residues. The chain's CDR3 is CASSIGTSTDTQYF.

The CDR3 spells CASSLDRGIKLFF. This chain links TRBV6-5 with TRBJ1-4; TCRdb reports TRBD1, a call that lacks DNA to check it against. Germline CDR1 MNHEY, CDR2 SVGAGI. The CDR3 runs 13 residues.

V gene TRBV6-6 combines with J gene TRBJ1-2; TCRdb names TRBD1, which stays unverified in the absence of DNA. Germline V gene data show CDR1 as MNHNY and CDR2 as SVGAGI (reference sequence). The CDR3 runs to 15 residues. The CDR3 is CASTKGRQGGYGYTF.